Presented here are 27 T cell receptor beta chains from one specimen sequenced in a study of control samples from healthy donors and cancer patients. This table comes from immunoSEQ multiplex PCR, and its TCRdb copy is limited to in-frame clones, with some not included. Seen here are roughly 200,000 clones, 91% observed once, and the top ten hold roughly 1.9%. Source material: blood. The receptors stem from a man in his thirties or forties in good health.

CDR3 amino acids: CASSVGSTGELFF. As DNA, the CDR3 is TGTGCCAGCAGCGTCGGCAGCACCGGGGAGCTGTTTTTT. J is TRBJ2-2 and V is TRBV9; D not resolved. V lost 2 bases to trimming and J lost 4 bases, with 6 bases between them. The CDR3 totals 13 residues. From germline, CDR1 is SGDLS and CDR2 YYNGEE.

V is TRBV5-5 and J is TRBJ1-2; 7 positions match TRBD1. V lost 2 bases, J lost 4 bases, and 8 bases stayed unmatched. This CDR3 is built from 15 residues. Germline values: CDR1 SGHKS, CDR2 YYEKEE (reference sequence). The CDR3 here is CASSLGIGTVYGYTF. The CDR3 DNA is TGTGCCAGCAGCTTAGGAATCGGGACAGTCTATGGCTACACCTTC. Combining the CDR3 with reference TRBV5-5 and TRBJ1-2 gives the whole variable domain DAGVTQSPTHLIKTRGQQVTLRCSPISGHKSVSWYQQVLGQGPQFIFQYYEKEERGRGNFPDRFSARQFPNYSSELNVNALLLGDSALYLCASSLGIGTVYGYTFGSGTRLTVV.

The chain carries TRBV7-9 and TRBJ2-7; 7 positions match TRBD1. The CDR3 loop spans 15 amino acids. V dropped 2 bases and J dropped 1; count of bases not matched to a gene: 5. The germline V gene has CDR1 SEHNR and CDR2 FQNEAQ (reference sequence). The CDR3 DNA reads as TGTGCCAGCAGCTTACTCGCGACAGGGTCCTACGAGCAGTACTTC. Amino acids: CASSLLATGSYEQYF. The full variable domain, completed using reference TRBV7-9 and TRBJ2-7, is DTGVSQNPRHKITKRGQNVTFRCDPISEHNRLYWYRQTLGQGPEFLTYFQNEAQLEKSRLLSDRFSAERPKGSFSTLEIQRTEQGDSAMYLCASSLLATGSYEQYFGPGTRLTVT.

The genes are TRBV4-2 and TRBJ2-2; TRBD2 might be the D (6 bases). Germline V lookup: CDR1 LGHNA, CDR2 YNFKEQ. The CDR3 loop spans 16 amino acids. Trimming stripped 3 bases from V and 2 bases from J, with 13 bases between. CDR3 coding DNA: TGTGCCAGCAGCCATCGACTAGGCACAAACACCGGGGAGCTGTTTTTT. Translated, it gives CASSHRLGTNTGELFF.

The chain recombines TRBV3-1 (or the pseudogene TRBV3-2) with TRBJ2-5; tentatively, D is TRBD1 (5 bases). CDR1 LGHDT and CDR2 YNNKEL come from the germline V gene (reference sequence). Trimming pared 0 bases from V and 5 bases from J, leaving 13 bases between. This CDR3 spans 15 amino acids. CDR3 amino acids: CASSQEAGLVETQYF. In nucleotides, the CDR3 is TGTGCCAGCAGCCAAGAAGCAGGGCTGGTGGAGACCCAGTACTTC.

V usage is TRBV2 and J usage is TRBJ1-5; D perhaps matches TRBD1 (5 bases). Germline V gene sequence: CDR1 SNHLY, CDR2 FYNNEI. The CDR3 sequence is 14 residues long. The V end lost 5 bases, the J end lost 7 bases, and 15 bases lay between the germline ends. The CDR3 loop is CASSPQGTLQPQHF. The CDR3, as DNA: TGTGCCAGCAGTCCTCAGGGAACACTGCAGCCCCAGCATTTT.

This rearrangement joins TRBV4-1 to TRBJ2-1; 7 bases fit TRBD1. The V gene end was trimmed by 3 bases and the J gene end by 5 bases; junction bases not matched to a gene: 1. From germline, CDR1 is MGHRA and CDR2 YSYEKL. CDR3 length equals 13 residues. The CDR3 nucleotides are TGCGCCAGCAGCCAGACAGGGAACAATGAGCAGTTCTTC. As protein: CASSQTGNNEQFF.

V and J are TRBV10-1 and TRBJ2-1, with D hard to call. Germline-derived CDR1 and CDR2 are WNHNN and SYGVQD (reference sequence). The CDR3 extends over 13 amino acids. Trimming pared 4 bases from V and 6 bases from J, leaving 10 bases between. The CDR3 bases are TGCGCCAGCAGTGGCGCTGGGCCCAATGAGCAGTTCTTC. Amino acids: CASSGAGPNEQFF.

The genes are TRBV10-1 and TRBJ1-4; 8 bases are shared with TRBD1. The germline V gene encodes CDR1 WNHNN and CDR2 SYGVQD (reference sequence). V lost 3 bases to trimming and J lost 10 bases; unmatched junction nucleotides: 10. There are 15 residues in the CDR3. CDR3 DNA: TGCGCCAGCAGTGACCCGGGACAGGCCCAAGGAAAACTGTTTTTT. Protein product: CASSDPGQAQGKLFF.

The CDR3 region has the DNA TGTGCCAGCCGACTAGACCCCTCCGAGCAGTACTTC. Its translation: CASRLDPSEQYF. The rearrangement links TRBV2 to TRBJ2-7; possibly TRBD2 for D (6 bases). Trimming stripped 8 bases from V and 6 bases from J, with 14 bases between. The length of the CDR3 is 12 residues. In germline, CDR1 is SNHLY, CDR2 FYNNEI.

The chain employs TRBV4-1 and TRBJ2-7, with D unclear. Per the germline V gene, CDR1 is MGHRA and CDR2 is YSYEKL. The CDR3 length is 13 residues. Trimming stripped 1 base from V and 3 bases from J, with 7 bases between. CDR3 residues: CASSQGPSYEQYF. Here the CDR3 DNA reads TGCGCCAGCAGCCAAGGTCCGAGCTACGAGCAGTACTTC.

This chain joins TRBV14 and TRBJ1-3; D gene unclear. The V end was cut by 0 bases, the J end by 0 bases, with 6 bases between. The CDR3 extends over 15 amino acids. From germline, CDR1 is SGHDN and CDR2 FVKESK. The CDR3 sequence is CASSQESLSGNTIYF. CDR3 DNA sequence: TGTGCCAGCAGCCAAGAATCTCTCTCTGGAAACACCATATATTTT.

The CDR3 spells CASTGQLNQPQHF. The CDR3 DNA is TGTGCCAGCACGGGACAGCTCAATCAGCCCCAGCATTTT. J is TRBJ1-5 and V is TRBV12-3 or TRBV12-4; 7 bases agree with TRBD1. The CDR3 is made up of 13 amino acids. The junction had 3 bases not matched to a gene; V was cut back by 7 bases and J by 3 bases.

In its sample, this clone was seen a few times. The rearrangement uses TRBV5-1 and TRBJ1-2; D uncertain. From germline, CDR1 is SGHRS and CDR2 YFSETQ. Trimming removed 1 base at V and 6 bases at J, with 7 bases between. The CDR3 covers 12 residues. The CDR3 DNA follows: TGCGCCAGCAGCTTGAGTCAGGATGGCTACACCTTC. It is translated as CASSLSQDGYTF. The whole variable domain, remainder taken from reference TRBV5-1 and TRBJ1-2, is KAGVTQTPRYLIKTRGQQVTLSCSPISGHRSVSWYQQTPGQGLQFLFEYFSETQRNKGNFPGRFSGRQFSNSRSEMNVSTLELGDSALYLCASSLSQDGYTFGSGTRLTVV.

CDR3 loop: CASSQVEAGKPDTQYF. The CDR3 nucleotides read TGTGCCAGCAGCCAAGTTGAGGCAGGGAAACCAGATACGCAGTATTTT. The chain uses TRBV4-2 and TRBJ2-3; possibly TRBD1 for D (5 bases). With 1 base removed from V and 4 bases from J, the gap between germline ends came to 15 bases. The CDR3 extends over 16 amino acids. CDR1 and CDR2 from the germline V gene are LGHNA and YNFKEQ.

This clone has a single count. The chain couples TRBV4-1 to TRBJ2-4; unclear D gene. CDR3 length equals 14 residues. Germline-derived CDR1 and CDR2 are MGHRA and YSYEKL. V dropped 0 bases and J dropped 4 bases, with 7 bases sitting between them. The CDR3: CASSQDVRKNIQYF. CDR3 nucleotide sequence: TGCGCCAGCAGCCAAGATGTGAGGAAAAACATTCAGTACTTC.

The CDR3 spells CASSHDGGTYEQYF. In DNA form, the CDR3 reads TGTGCCAGCAGCCACGATGGGGGCACCTACGAGCAGTACTTC. The chain uses TRBV6-5 and TRBJ2-7; D is perhaps TRBD1 (6 bases). Germline V gene sequence: CDR1 MNHEY, CDR2 SVGAGI. There are 14 residues in the CDR3. Trimming took off 6 bases at V and 2 bases at J, with 14 bases between the two ends.

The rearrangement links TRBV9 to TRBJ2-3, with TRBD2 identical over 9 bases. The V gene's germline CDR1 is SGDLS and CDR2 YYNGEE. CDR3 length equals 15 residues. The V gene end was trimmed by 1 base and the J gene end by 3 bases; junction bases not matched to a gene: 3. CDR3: CASSVRAGGTDTQYF. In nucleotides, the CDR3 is TGTGCCAGCAGCGTACGGGCGGGGGGGACAGATACGCAGTATTTT.

CDR3 region: CASRQPGGTYNEQFF. For the CDR3, the DNA is TGTGCCAGCAGGCAGCCAGGGGGCACCTACAATGAGCAGTTCTTC. The chain recombines TRBV6-5 with TRBJ2-1; 8 bases match TRBD1. Per the germline V gene, CDR1 is MNHEY and CDR2 is SVGAGI. The CDR3 runs to 15 residues. The ends lost 6 bases at V and 2 bases at J; junction bases unmatched: 6.

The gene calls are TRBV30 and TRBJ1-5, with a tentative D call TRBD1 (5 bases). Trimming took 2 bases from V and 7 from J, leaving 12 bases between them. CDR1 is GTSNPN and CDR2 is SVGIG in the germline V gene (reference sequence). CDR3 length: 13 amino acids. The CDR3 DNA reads TGTGCCTGGAGTCGGGGGTTGGGGCAGCCCCAGCATTTT. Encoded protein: CAWSRGLGQPQHF.

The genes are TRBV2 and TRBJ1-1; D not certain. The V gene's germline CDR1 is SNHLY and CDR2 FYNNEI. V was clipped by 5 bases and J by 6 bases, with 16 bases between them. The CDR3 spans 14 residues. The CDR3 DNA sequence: TGTGCCAGCAGTATCAATCAGGAGCGGGCTGAAGCTTTCTTT. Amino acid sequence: CASSINQERAEAFF.

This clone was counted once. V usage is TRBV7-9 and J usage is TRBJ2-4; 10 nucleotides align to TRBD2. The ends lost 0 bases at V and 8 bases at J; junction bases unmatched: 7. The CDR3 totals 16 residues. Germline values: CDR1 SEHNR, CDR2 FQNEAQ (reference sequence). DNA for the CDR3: TGTGCCAGCAGCTTAGCGGCTAGCGGGGGTTTGGACATTCAGTACTTC. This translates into CASSLAASGGLDIQYF. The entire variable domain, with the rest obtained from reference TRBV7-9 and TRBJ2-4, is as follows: DTGVSQNPRHKITKRGQNVTFRCDPISEHNRLYWYRQTLGQGPEFLTYFQNEAQLEKSRLLSDRFSAERPKGSFSTLEIQRTEQGDSAMYLCASSLAASGGLDIQYFGAGTRLSVL.

The CDR3 DNA reads as TGTGCCACCAGCGGATCCGACCGGGACAGTAGCTTCAATCAGCCCCAGCATTTT. It specifies CATSGSDRDSSFNQPQHF. The chain recombines TRBV15 with TRBJ1-5; 7 bases are a match to TRBD1. Unmatched junction bases numbered 16, after V lost 5 bases and J lost 3 bases. The CDR3 spans 18 residues. CDR1 LNHNV and CDR2 YYDKDF come from the germline V gene (reference sequence).

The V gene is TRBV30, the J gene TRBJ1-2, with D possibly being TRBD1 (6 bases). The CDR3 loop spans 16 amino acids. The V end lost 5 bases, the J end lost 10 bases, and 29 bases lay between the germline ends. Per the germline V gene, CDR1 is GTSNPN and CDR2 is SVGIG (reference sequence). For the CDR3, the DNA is TGTGCCTGGGACCGGGGGCGTCCACTATGGCTACACGCCTACACCTTC. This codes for CAWDRGRPLWLHAYTF. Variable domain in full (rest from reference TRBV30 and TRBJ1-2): SQTIHQWPATLVQPVGSPLSLECTVEGTSNPNLYWYRQAAGRGLQLLFYSVGIGQISSEVPQNLSASRPQDRQFILSSKKLLLSDSGFYLCAWDRGRPLWLHAYTFGSGTRLTVV.

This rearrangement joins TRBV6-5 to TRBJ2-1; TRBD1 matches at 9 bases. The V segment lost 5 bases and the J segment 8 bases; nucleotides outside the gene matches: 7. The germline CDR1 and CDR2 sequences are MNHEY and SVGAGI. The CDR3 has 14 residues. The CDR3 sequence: CASSNRDRVDEQFF. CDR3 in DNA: TGTGCCAGCAGTAACCGGGACAGGGTCGATGAGCAGTTCTTC.

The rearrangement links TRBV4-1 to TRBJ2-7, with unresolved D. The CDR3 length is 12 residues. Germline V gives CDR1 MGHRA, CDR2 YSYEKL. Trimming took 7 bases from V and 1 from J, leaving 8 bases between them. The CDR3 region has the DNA TGCGCCAGCAAGGCGCTTTCCTACGAGCAGTACTTC. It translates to CASKALSYEQYF.

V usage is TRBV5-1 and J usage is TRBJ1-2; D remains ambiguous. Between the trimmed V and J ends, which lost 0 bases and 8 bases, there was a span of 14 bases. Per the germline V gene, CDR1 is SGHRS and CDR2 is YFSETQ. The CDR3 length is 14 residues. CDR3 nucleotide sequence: TGCGCCAGCAGCTTGGTTACAGCCTTAGGCGGCTACACCTTC. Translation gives CASSLVTALGGYTF.